These 31 T cell receptor beta chains were sequenced from one sample in a study of post-analysis software for immune sequencing data. Carried by the TCR beta cDNA libraries were unique molecular identifiers. TCRdb processed the PCR reads anew with MiXCR; each CDR3 protein has one entry. Of about 400,000 distinct CDR3 sequences listed, less than 40% are singletons. Their specific antigens are unknown. Study observations and caveats: About five TRBV segments occurring more often in patients than controls included TRBV5-6, TRBV5-1 and TRBV20-1.

Source material: blood. All receptors derive from a girl between 10 and 17 years old with multiple sclerosis.

The V gene is TRBV9, the J gene TRBJ2-7; D tentatively reads TRBD1 or TRBD2 (6 bases each). This CDR3 has 14 residues. Germline-derived CDR1 and CDR2 are SGDLS and YYNGEE. Trimming removed 7 bases from V and 2 bases from J, with 16 bases in between. The CDR3 sequence is CASGGGGPTYEQYF. CDR3 DNA sequence: TGTGCCAGCGGAGGAGGGGGGCCAACCTACGAGCAGTACTTC.

V gene TRBV27 combines with J gene TRBJ1-2; D unresolved. CDR3 length equals 15 residues. V was cut by 0 bases and J by 0 bases, with 8 bases left in between. Germline values: CDR1 MNHEY, CDR2 SMNVEV (reference sequence). The CDR3 loop is CASSLSVTANYGYTF. The DNA for the CDR3 is TGTGCCAGCAGTTTATCGGTAACAGCTAACTATGGCTACACCTTC.

The genes are TRBV24-1 and TRBJ2-7; 10 bases are shared with TRBD1. Per the germline V gene, CDR1 is KGHDR and CDR2 is SFDVKD. J lost 3 bases, V lost 4 bases, and 2 bases had no gene match. This CDR3 region has 14 residues. CDR3 DNA: TGTGCCACCAGTGAGCGGGACAGGGGCTACGAGCAGTACTTC. Its protein is CATSERDRGYEQYF.

This clonotype was detected a few times. The chain carries TRBV7-2 and TRBJ1-2, with D tentatively TRBD1 (5 bases). This CDR3 comprises 15 residues. V dropped 1 base and J dropped 2 bases, with 11 bases sitting between them. Germline V gene lookup returns CDR1 SGHTA and CDR2 FQGNSA. CDR3 sequence (DNA): TGTGCCAGCAGCTTAGAGGGGCAGGGAAACTATGGCTACACCTTC. This gives the protein CASSLEGQGNYGYTF.

This clonotype was recorded a few times. The gene calls are TRBV2 and TRBJ1-5; D is unresolved. The germline CDR1 and CDR2 sequences are SNHLY and FYNNEI. The CDR3 contains 13 residues. V lost 4 bases, J lost 6 bases, and 10 bases lay in between. The CDR3 protein is CASSAEGTQPQHF. CDR3 nucleotide sequence: TGTGCCAGCAGTGCGGAGGGAACTCAGCCCCAGCATTTT.

The chain employs TRBV30 and TRBJ1-1; possibly TRBD1 for D (6 bases). The CDR3 length is 13 residues. Germline assignment: CDR1 GTSNPN and CDR2 SVGIG (reference sequence). V shed 4 bases and J shed 5 bases, with 14 bases lying between them. The CDR3 reads CAWTERGGTEAFF. The DNA of the CDR3 is TGTGCCTGGACGGAAAGGGGGGGGACTGAAGCTTTCTTT. Full variable domain (outside the CDR3, taken from reference TRBV30 and TRBJ1-1): SQTIHQWPATLVQPVGSPLSLECTVEGTSNPNLYWYRQAAGRGLQLLFYSVGIGQISSEVPQNLSASRPQDRQFILSSKKLLLSDSGFYLCAWTERGGTEAFFGQGTRLTVV.

In this sample, this clonotype turned up a few times. V and J are TRBV5-1 and TRBJ2-5; D is possibly TRBD1 (6 bases). V gave up 5 bases and J gave up 2 bases, with 19 bases separating them. The CDR3 extends over 16 amino acids. Germline-derived CDR1 and CDR2 are SGHRS and YFSETQ. This CDR3 is CASSLSRPGEQETQYF. As DNA, the CDR3 is TGCGCCAGCAGTTTGTCACGACCAGGGGAGCAAGAGACCCAGTACTTC.

A remark on this clonotype: One end of the junction does not line up with germline, which may come from a read error. The J gene is TRBJ2-3, the V gene TRBV10-3; perhaps TRBD1 as D (6 bases). CDR3 length: 15 amino acids. CDR1 is ENHRY and CDR2 is SYGVKD in the germline V gene. The CDR3 here is CTISVGTLSTDTQYF. CDR3 DNA sequence: TGTACCATCAGTGTCGGGACACTTAGCACAGATACGCAGTATTTT.

The rearrangement joins TRBV9 to TRBJ1-1; no clear D gene. V was clipped by 3 bases and J by 1 base, with 7 bases between them. This CDR3 contains 13 residues. In germline, CDR1 is SGDLS, CDR2 YYNGEE. Here the CDR3 DNA reads TGTGCCAGCAGCGAGGGCGCGAACACTGAAGCTTTCTTT. It encodes CASSEGANTEAFF.

This clonotype has more than one count but fewer than ten. The chain recombines TRBV10-3 with TRBJ2-7; no definite D call. The CDR3 length is 15 residues. The V end lost 0 bases, the J end lost 7 bases, and 16 bases lay between the germline ends. The germline gives CDR1 ENHRY, CDR2 SYGVKD. Here the CDR3 reads CAISESVTEAGEQYF. CDR3 DNA: TGTGCCATCAGTGAGTCAGTGACTGAGGCTGGGGAGCAGTACTTC.

The chain combines TRBV12-3 or TRBV12-4 with TRBJ2-5; D is undetermined. The CDR3 spans 14 residues. V dropped 5 bases and J dropped 4 bases, with 14 bases sitting between them. In DNA, the CDR3 is TGTGCCAGCAGTCCGGAAGTCATGCCAGAGACCCAGTACTTC. It translates to CASSPEVMPETQYF.

Regarding this clonotype: A junction boundary mismatches the germline segment, possibly from a read error. The chain joins TRBV20-1 to TRBJ2-5; D is possibly TRBD1 or TRBD2 (6 bases each). This CDR3 region has 15 residues. CDR1 is DFQATT, CDR2 SNEGSKA, per germline (reference sequence). The CDR3 coding sequence is TGCAGTGCTAGGGGGGGCGGGGCGAGACAAGGGACCCAGTACTTC. Residues: CSARGGGARQGTQYF.

This clonotype was found a few times. This chain joins TRBV12-3 or TRBV12-4 and TRBJ2-5; 9 bases match TRBD1. The CDR3 runs to 17 residues. The J segment lost 6 bases and the V segment lost 7 bases, leaving 18 bases of the junction unmatched. The CDR3 sequence is CASKPNRITGGAKTQYF. The DNA for the CDR3 is TGTGCCAGCAAACCCAACCGGATCACAGGGGGCGCGAAGACCCAGTACTTC.

This clonotype was counted only a few times. This rearrangement joins TRBV4-3 to TRBJ1-2, with D hard to call. V was pared by 0 bases and J by 5 bases, with 7 bases between. From germline, CDR1 is LGHNA and CDR2 YSLEER. The CDR3 runs 13 residues. For the CDR3, the DNA is TGCGCCAGCAGCCAAGAATTGGGGTATGGCTACACCTTC. Residues: CASSQELGYGYTF.

There are a few counts of this clonotype. The chain joins TRBV5-1 to TRBJ2-6, with D possibly being TRBD1 (6 bases). Trimming left V 8 bases short and J 0 bases short, with 9 bases between. Germline V CDR1 and CDR2: SGHRS, YFSETQ. The CDR3 has 14 residues. The CDR3, as DNA: TGCGCCAGGGGGGCCGCCTCTGGGGCCAACGTCCTGACTTTC. Translating it yields CARGAASGANVLTF. Filled out from reference TRBV5-1 and TRBJ2-6, the complete variable domain reads KAGVTQTPRYLIKTRGQQVTLSCSPISGHRSVSWYQQTPGQGLQFLFEYFSETQRNKGNFPGRFSGRQFSNSRSEMNVSTLELGDSALYLCARGAASGANVLTFGAGSRLTVL.

This clonotype has more than one count but fewer than ten. The chain joins TRBV6-5 to TRBJ2-1; no definite D call. Deletions cut 0 bases from V and 7 bases from J, with 7 bases between. The CDR3 loop spans 13 amino acids. Germline CDR1 reads MNHEY; CDR2 reads SVGAGI. The CDR3 region is CASSYSLWNEQFF. CDR3 coding DNA: TGTGCCAGCAGTTACTCGCTATGGAATGAGCAGTTCTTC.

The V and J genes are TRBV4-1 and TRBJ2-5; 7 bases fit TRBD1. In germline, CDR1 is MGHRA, CDR2 YSYEKL. The CDR3 totals 18 residues. V lost 1 base, J lost 1 base, and 12 bases stayed unmatched. CDR3 in DNA: TGCGCCAGCAGCCAAGGGATCCAGCTATGGACAGGCCAAGAGACCCAGTACTTC. Translated: CASSQGIQLWTGQETQYF.

A few counts support this clonotype. This chain joins TRBV29-1 and TRBJ2-1, with a tentative D call TRBD1 (6 bases). The V gene lost 3 bases and the J gene lost 6 bases, with 12 bases spanning the gap. The CDR3 extends over 13 amino acids. CDR1 and CDR2 (germline): SQVTM, ANQGSEA. In DNA form, the CDR3 reads TGCAGCGTTGACAGGGGATTCGGCAATGAGCAGTTCTTC. Amino acids: CSVDRGFGNEQFF.

The gene calls are TRBV3-1 and TRBJ1-2; the match to TRBD1 covers 7 bases. This CDR3 has 15 amino acids. Germline trimming cut 5 bases from V and 3 bases from J; bases unmatched to any gene: 9. Germline V gene lookup returns CDR1 LGHDT and CDR2 YNNKEL (reference sequence). CDR3 DNA sequence: TGTGCCAGCAGCAAGAGGGACAGAGAAGACTATGGCTACACCTTC. It yields the protein CASSKRDREDYGYTF.

The V and J genes are TRBV5-5 and TRBJ2-1, with 13 positions matching TRBD2. Germline CDR1 SGHKS, CDR2 YYEKEE (reference sequence). The CDR3 length is 16 residues. With V trimmed by 3 bases and J by 2 bases, 2 bases remained unmatched. CDR3 sequence reads: CASSSGLAGAYNEQFF. CDR3 nucleotides: TGTGCCAGCAGCTCAGGACTAGCGGGGGCCTACAATGAGCAGTTCTTC.

This clonotype was seen a handful of times. The V gene is TRBV9, the J gene TRBJ2-7; 7 bases agree with TRBD2. Per germline, CDR1 SGDLS and CDR2 YYNGEE. V lost 3 bases to trimming and J lost 6 bases; unmatched junction nucleotides: 6. The CDR3 covers 13 residues. The CDR3 region is CASSEGGSTEQYF. Written as DNA, the CDR3 is TGTGCCAGCAGCGAGGGAGGGAGTACCGAGCAGTACTTC. Full variable domain (outside the CDR3, taken from reference TRBV9 and TRBJ2-7): DSGVTQTPKHLITATGQRVTLRCSPRSGDLSVYWYQQSLDQGLQFLIQYYNGEERAKGNILERFSAQQFPDLHSELNLSSLELGDSALYFCASSEGGSTEQYFGPGTRLTVT.

This clonotype was observed a few times. V gene TRBV10-3 combines with J gene TRBJ2-1, with 9 bases that match TRBD1. Trimming cost V 0 bases and J 8 bases; bases outside gene matches: 5. This CDR3 region has 15 residues. CDR1 is ENHRY, CDR2 SYGVKD, per germline. CDR3 coding DNA: TGTGCCATCAGTGAGTCAGGACAGGGGACCGATGAGCAGTTCTTC. Its protein product is CAISESGQGTDEQFF.

The chain employs TRBV7-9 and TRBJ2-5, with 11 positions matching TRBD2. Trimming at V came to 2 bases and at J to 5 bases, leaving 13 bases not matched to a gene. The CDR3 runs to 18 residues. Germline assignment: CDR1 SEHNR and CDR2 FQNEAQ (reference sequence). The CDR3 reads CASSLITSGGAVGETQYF. CDR3 in DNA: TGTGCCAGCAGCTTAATCACTAGCGGGGGCGCGGTTGGGGAGACCCAGTACTTC.

V and J are TRBV5-1 and TRBJ1-1; D not resolved. Trimming left V 0 bases short and J 1 base short, with 7 bases between. Germline CDR1 SGHRS, CDR2 YFSETQ. CDR3 size: 14 residues. As DNA, the CDR3 is TGCGCCAGCAGCTTGGCCGGGAAGAACACTGAAGCTTTCTTT. Residues: CASSLAGKNTEAFF.

In its sample, this clonotype was seen once. V usage is TRBV15 and J usage is TRBJ2-1, with D uncertain. The CDR3 contains 14 residues. The V gene lost 5 bases and the J gene lost 9 bases, with 17 bases spanning the gap. CDR1 and CDR2 from the germline V gene are LNHNV and YYDKDF (reference sequence). CDR3 in DNA: TGTGCCACCAGCCCCCAGGCGACTGGTCCTGAGCAGTTCTTC. It codes for CATSPQATGPEQFF.

A few counts support this clonotype. The chain couples TRBV6-5 to TRBJ1-1; D remains ambiguous. The V end lost 6 bases, the J end lost 3 bases, and 14 bases lay between the germline ends. Germline V gene sequence: CDR1 MNHEY, CDR2 SVGAGI. The CDR3 is 14 residues long. In DNA form, the CDR3 reads TGTGCCAGCAGCGTAGGGCAGGTGGACACTGAAGCTTTCTTT. Translating it yields CASSVGQVDTEAFF.

This chain joins TRBV10-3 and TRBJ2-3, with 10 bases aligning to TRBD1. The germline V gene encodes CDR1 ENHRY and CDR2 SYGVKD. The CDR3 is 14 amino acids. Losses at the gene ends were 8 bases for V and 3 bases for J; bases not matched to a gene: 5. The DNA for the CDR3 is TGTGCCATCGGAGCGGGACAGGGGACAGATACGCAGTATTTT. Residues: CAIGAGQGTDTQYF.

This clonotype was picked up a small number of times. This chain links TRBV10-3 with TRBJ2-1, with a possible D match to TRBD2 (6 bases). This CDR3 comprises 14 residues. Germline CDR1 ENHRY, CDR2 SYGVKD. V was clipped by 8 bases and J by 0 bases, with 11 bases between them. CDR3 region: CAIGGESSYNEQFF. In nucleotides, the CDR3 is TGTGCCATCGGAGGGGAGAGCTCCTACAATGAGCAGTTCTTC.

Only one count was recorded for this clonotype. The chain is built from TRBV5-5 and TRBJ2-1; 7 bases match TRBD1. This CDR3 is 14 amino acids long. From germline, CDR1 is SGHKS and CDR2 YYEKEE (reference sequence). The trim removed 4 bases at V and 4 bases at J, leaving 5 bases unmatched. CDR3 protein: CASSPQQGYNEQFF. CDR3 in DNA: TGTGCCAGCAGCCCCCAACAGGGGTACAATGAGCAGTTCTTC.

This clonotype showed up just a few times. The J gene is TRBJ2-1, the V gene TRBV6-5, with a possible D match to TRBD2 (7 bases). Trimming took off 6 bases at V and 2 bases at J, with 14 bases between the two ends. Germline CDR1 reads MNHEY; CDR2 reads SVGAGI. The length of the CDR3 is 15 residues. The CDR3 loop is CASRIGGAPYNEQFF. In DNA form, the CDR3 reads TGTGCCAGCAGAATAGGGGGGGCACCCTACAATGAGCAGTTCTTC.

This clonotype was seen a handful of times. The genes are TRBV24-1 and TRBJ2-1, with D possibly TRBD1 on 5 matching bases. Trimming cost V 4 bases and J 4 bases, with 10 bases left between them. Germline assignment: CDR1 KGHDR and CDR2 SFDVKD. This CDR3 contains 14 residues. CDR3 sequence reads: CATSEGPPYNEQFF. CDR3 in DNA: TGTGCCACCAGTGAGGGGCCGCCGTACAATGAGCAGTTCTTC.